This T cell receptor (beta chain) derives from a study of cytomegalovirus exposure and HLA in healthy donors (dated by TCRdb to the late 2010s). Study-wide context: In an earlier analysis of approximately 500 of the donors, 276 Gb of sequence data and 90 million to 120 million unique TCR beta sequences from 150 million to 200 million T cells were reported. Four to six DR-DQ haplotypes were handled as single units for association and clustering, since linkage in the cohort was strong. The later analysis used no new phenotypic data to find candidate immune exposures, relying instead on TCR beta sequences and their occurrence across donors. An early release covering 500 to 750 HLA-typed donors comprised approximately 290 gigabases of sequencing data and around 80 million unique TCR sequences. A later analysis re-examined previously published TCR beta repertoires from several hundred donors and added high-resolution HLA genotyping to investigate patterns of TCR occurrence. High-throughput TCR immunosequencing, statistical association of individual TCRs with disease status, and machine learning were combined to predict cytomegalovirus infection status. Both class I and class II loci were covered by HLA typing, at four-digit resolution. The aim of the study was to test whether cataloging public T cell receptors could identify signatures of past pathogen exposure. Along with the roughly 670-subject first cohort, a separate validation cohort of around 120 different subjects was used. An earlier analysis of fewer than 700 of the donors applied high-throughput TCR beta sequencing to assess whether each TCR beta V gene segment acted as functional or pseudogenic. The study used immunosequencing to profile the T cell repertoires of approximately 630 subjects and linked those repertoires to cytomegalovirus serostatus. The number of donors typed differed by locus, with about 629-630 for A, B, C, DRB1 and DQB1, over 500 for DQA1, 606 for DPA1, and 472 for DPB1. A later genetic analysis took genome-wide SNP genotypes for 398 of the 666 donors and used that subset as a discovery cohort. The genetic ancestry cluster associated with self-reported Caucasian donors included about 84% of the 300 to 450 genotyped donors. Alongside the repertoire data, information on donor age, sex, ethnicity and CMV serostatus was compiled. Among some 410 genotyped donors of the cohort, an average of about 240,000 unique TCR beta nucleotide sequences were sequenced per donor, around 18% of them non-productive. All discovery cohort repertoires had been generated on a single sequencing platform.

The cohort was made up of hundreds of healthy bone marrow donors. Cohort members were all nominally healthy when sampled, although unrecorded immune exposures were likely present. The donor tested CMV seronegative and was one of the 352 seronegative cohort members. A peripheral blood sample was collected from each donor, and TCR beta sequencing was performed on peripheral blood mononuclear cells. Genomic DNA extraction from the blood cell samples was performed with the Qiagen DNeasy Blood Extraction Kit. In regard to this clone: Its antigen is currently not known. No base-level quality is on record; no much larger clone is a single base apart.

The paper's findings and limits, for the study overall: In vitro tests confirmed that a few of the cytomegalovirus-associated TCR beta chains recognize cytomegalovirus antigens. A further reported finding was that TCR beta sequences accurately predicted the HLA-A and HLA-B alleles for most subjects in the first cohort. Because the 87-base-pair reads could not distinguish some IMGT-functional V segments, including TRBV6-2 and TRBV6-3, those segments were excluded. This cohort had only TCR beta chains sequenced, and the lack of alpha or paired-chain data limited which features could be detected. The only immune exposure information available for the cohort was CMV serostatus. A later analysis found that TCR association rates varied across HLA loci, with DRB1 alleles showing the most associated TCRs and HLA-C alleles the fewest. A later analysis reported that several top co-occurrence clusters appeared linked to parvovirus B19, influenza, CMV and Epstein-Barr virus. A later analysis found that HLA-associated TCR beta chains were more clonally expanded and had lower generation probabilities than equally common non-associated chains. A later genetic analysis associated a missense DCLRE1C variant with V-gene and J-gene trimming of TCR beta chains, and an independent cohort replicated the association. A total of 150 to 200 TCR beta chains were listed by the study as associated with cytomegalovirus. It was suggested by the authors that the approach could potentially be generalized to other disease states and immunological phenotypes. Compared with the approximately 670-donor mean, donors in an Asian-associated ancestry cluster had fewer N-insertions in productive TCRs, according to a later genetic analysis. Most TCR sequences were observed very rarely across donors, whereas some public TCRs were present in many individuals. Sequencing depth was assumed to be roughly uniform across donors in the presence/absence analyses, though that assumption may not hold. Strong co-occurrence of HLA alleles, especially DR and DQ, made assigning TCR associations to individual alleles difficult. Because counts were too low, about 15 rarely observed V segments, including chromosome 9 orphons, were left out of the earlier analysis of 587 of the donors. Because HLA typing was missing for some donors at each locus, association tests included only the typed subset. Specific HLA alleles were associated with 15,000 to 20,000 TCR beta sequences at a false discovery rate of 0.05 in a later analysis. Linkage disequilibrium might explain the correlated functional status among segregating V segments, but an unknown experimental factor could not be excluded. In a later analysis, most CMV-associated TCR beta chains were found to appear HLA-restricted, with HLA associations seemingly driven largely by CMV exposure. In an earlier analysis of 450 to 750 of the donors, most TCR beta V segments appeared in productive rearrangements about 87% or about 30% of the time, broadly matching IMGT annotations. In both the original and validation cohorts, the classifier was reported to diagnose cytomegalovirus status with high specificity and sensitivity. A cluster of highly shared sequence variants was judged likely to be a technical artifact of the sequencing pipeline.

The library was made by the immunoSEQ multiplex PCR assay. For the multiplex PCR, a mixture combining 60 forward primers for TCR Vbeta segments and 13 reverse primers for TCR Jbeta segments was used. A multiplex PCR assay on genomic DNA amplified the CDR3 region of rearranged TCR beta genes. On the Illumina HiSeq System, the amplified TCR beta libraries were sequenced as 87-base-pair reads. Concerning the study's data processing: A later analysis counted approximately 74 million unique TCR beta chains across the 670 or so repertoires, and some 11 million of these chains were shared by at least two donors. Raw reads were error-corrected and collapsed into unique sequences with a nearest-neighbor algorithm that merged closely related sequences to remove PCR and sequencing errors. V, D and J gene segments were assigned by aligning CDR3 sequences to IMGT reference sequences. For a sequence to be retained, a match of at least six nucleotides was required to both a V gene segment and a J gene segment. A rearrangement counted as productive if the CDR3 had no stop codons and remained in frame with V and J, and every other rearrangement counted as non-productive. Following IMGT convention, CDR3 was defined as the stretch from the second conserved V-encoded cysteine to the conserved J-encoded phenylalanine. The earlier analysis of fewer than 750 of the donors excluded sequences that lacked an unambiguous match to a single V gene segment. In an earlier analysis of several hundred of the donors, V segments were called functional above 56.7% productive rearrangements and were called segregating when the between-donor standard deviation exceeded 5%. A statistical classification framework was developed to diagnose cytomegalovirus status using the catalog of TCR beta chain sequences. In a later analysis, TCR nucleotide sequences were compared against IMGT/GENE-DB human TR gene sequences so that V and J genes could be assigned. In a later analysis, CDR3 sequences and most-parsimonious VDJ recombination scenarios were assigned using the TCRdist pipeline. A later analysis defined each TCR beta chain by its CDR3 amino acid sequence plus V-gene family, and excluded reads lacking a unique V-gene family. As a way to deal with suspected cross-contamination and a sequencing artifact, a later analysis dropped 450 to 600 nucleotide sequences that were highly shared and had low generation probability. A later analysis calculated a clonal expansion index for each public chain from normalized within-repertoire ranks of inferred template counts. In a later analysis, generation probabilities were computed using a VDJ recombination model fitted to out-of-frame rearrangements, and the results were checked against IGoR. Hypergeometric tests were used in a later analysis to score TCR-TCR, TCR-HLA and TCR-CMV co-occurrence, with a repertoire-size bias correction applied to the TCR pairs. In a later analysis, false discovery rates were estimated by permuting HLA or CMV assignments 20 times. In a later analysis, co-occurring TCRs were grouped using DBSCAN, with TCRdist sequence similarity added in when clustering inside HLA-allele-positive subsets. Co-occurrence clustering excluded repertoires with fewer than 30,000 or more than 120,000 public chains, plus five with anomalous nucleotide sharing. TCRdb retrieved this table from immuneACCESS and kept in-frame rearrangements only. Not all clones are present; in checked studies, unresolved V genes account for under half, and no reason is known for the remainder. D and trimming were read from the DNA, whereas the V and J calls and clone size are those reported in that table. The sample profile shows under 150,000 clones; roughly 80% of them were found once. 3% to 4% of the sample goes to the ten largest clones.

V sheds 9 bases and J sheds 7 bases, leaving 13 bases between their ends. CDR1 and CDR2 (SGHVS, FQNEAQ) derive from the germline V gene. Inclusive of the bounding cysteine and phenylalanine, the CDR3 is 12 residues long. The read is trimmed to its CDR3 DNA, 36 bases read in frame from base 1. The TCR comes from a woman in her thirties or forties in good health and CMV-seronegative. Sequencing was performed on PBMCs. The rearranged chain carries TRBV7-8 and TRBJ2-1; TRBD1 could be the D gene, as 6 bases match. The DNA sequence is TGTGCCAGTACCAGGGGTTCAAATGAGCAGTTCTTC. Its coded protein is CASTRGSNEQFF.